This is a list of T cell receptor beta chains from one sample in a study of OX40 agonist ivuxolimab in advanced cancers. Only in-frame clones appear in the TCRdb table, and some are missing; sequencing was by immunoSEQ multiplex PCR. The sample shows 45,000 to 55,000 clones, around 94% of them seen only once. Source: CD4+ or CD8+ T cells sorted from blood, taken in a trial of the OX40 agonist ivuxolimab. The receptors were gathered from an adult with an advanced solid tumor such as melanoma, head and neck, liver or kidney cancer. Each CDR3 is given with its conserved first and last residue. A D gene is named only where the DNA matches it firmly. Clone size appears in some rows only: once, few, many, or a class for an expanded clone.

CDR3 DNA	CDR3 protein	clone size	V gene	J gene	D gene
TGTGCCAGCAACTACCTCCCATCGGGGGCTGGTGGCTACGAGCAGTACTTC	CASNYLPSGAGGYEQYF	NA	TRBV11-2	TRBJ2-7	NA
TGCGCCAGCAGCCAAGTTGGGTACGACGAGCAGTACTTC	CASSQVGYDEQYF	once	TRBV4-1	TRBJ2-7	NA
TGCGCCAGCAGCTCTCGACCAGCTTTGGGGGGAGGCACTGAAGCTTTCTTT	CASSSRPALGGGTEAFF	NA	TRBV5-1	TRBJ1-1	NA
TGCGCCAGCAGCCGAGACGACAGGGGGTCCTACGAGCAGTACTTC	CASSRDDRGSYEQYF	NA	TRBV4-1	TRBJ2-7	TRBD1
TGTGCCAGCAGCCTCGCCTTCAACACCGGGGAGCTGTTTTTT	CASSLAFNTGELFF	NA	TRBV11-3	TRBJ2-2	NA
TGTGCCAGTAGTATAAATTGGGGCTCCTACGAGCAGTACTTC	CASSINWGSYEQYF	NA	TRBV19	TRBJ2-7	NA
TGCGCCAGCAGCCAAGATGTTCTTCGACTTCACACTGAAGCTTTCTTT	CASSQDVLRLHTEAFF	NA	TRBV4-1	TRBJ1-1	NA
TGCAGCCCCCTCTCTTGGGAAGAGCGGGAGTGCTCCTACGAGCAGTACTTC	CSPLSWEERECSYEQYF	NA	TRBV29-1	TRBJ2-7	TRBD2
TGTGCCAGCAGCACAACAACGGCAACTAATGAAAAACTGTTTTTT	CASSTTTATNEKLFF	NA	TRBV7-9	TRBJ1-4	NA
TGCGCCAGCTCAGGACTGATCACCGGGGAGCTGTTTTTT	CASSGLITGELFF	NA	TRBV5-1	TRBJ2-2	NA
TGCAGCGGCGGGGACTACGAGCAGTACTTC	CSGGDYEQYF	NA	TRBV20-1	TRBJ2-7	NA
TGTGCCAGTAGCGAGGGGGTTAGCAATCAGCCCCAGCATTTT	CASSEGVSNQPQHF	NA	TRBV19	TRBJ1-5	NA
TGCGCCAGCAGCTCGGGACTACTCGAAGAGACCCAGTACTTC	CASSSGLLEETQYF	NA	TRBV5-1	TRBJ2-5	TRBD2
TGTGCCAGCAGTGGGGGCTACGAGCAGTACTTC	CASSGGYEQYF	NA	TRBV2	TRBJ2-7	NA
TGTGCCAGCAGCGCGGGACAGACGCATCAGCCCCAGCATTTT	CASSAGQTHQPQHF	NA	TRBV7-9	TRBJ1-5	TRBD1
TGTGCCAGCAGCTTGCAGGGGTCCACCTACGAGCAGTACTTC	CASSLQGSTYEQYF	NA	TRBV5-4	TRBJ2-7	NA
TGCGCCAGCAGCCAAGTATTAGCGGGACTTTACGAGCAGTACTTC	CASSQVLAGLYEQYF	NA	TRBV4-1	TRBJ2-7	TRBD2
TGCGCCAGCAGCAACGGACTAAAAGGATACGAGCAGTACTTC	CASSNGLKGYEQYF	NA	TRBV5-1	TRBJ2-7	NA
TGTGCCAGCAGTGAAGTGGGGACTAGCGGGAGCCGGGAGCAGTACTTC	CASSEVGTSGSREQYF	NA	TRBV2	TRBJ2-7	TRBD2
TGTGCCAGCAGTTTATCCCCACAAGGGACTAGCGGATTCACAGATACGCAGTATTTT	CASSLSPQGTSGFTDTQYF	NA	TRBV27	TRBJ2-3	TRBD2
TGTGCCAGCAGTTCCCCACCGAACACTGAAGCTTTCTTT	CASSSPPNTEAFF	NA	TRBV28	TRBJ1-1	NA
TGTGCCAGCAGCCCGGGGCTAGCGGTTTACTACAATGAGCAGTTCTTC	CASSPGLAVYYNEQFF	NA	TRBV9	TRBJ2-1	TRBD2
TGCAGCGTTGAAGATTGGGGGGTACCGGGACAGGTGCACTCTGGAAACACCATATATTTT	CSVEDWGVPGQVHSGNTIYF	NA	TRBV29-1	TRBJ1-3	TRBD1
TGTGCCAGCAGCCACCCGACTAGAGCCACCTACAATGAGCAGTTCTTC	CASSHPTRATYNEQFF	NA	TRBV5-8	TRBJ2-1	NA
TGTGCCAGCAGCTTAGTGGGGTCTGGAAACACCATATATTTT	CASSLVGSGNTIYF	NA	TRBV7-9	TRBJ1-3	NA
TGTGCCAGCAGCCAGAGACAGGGGGCGATCTACGAGCAGTACTTC	CASSQRQGAIYEQYF	NA	TRBV5-6	TRBJ2-7	TRBD1
TGTGCCAGCAGTTTGACTGGGGAAGAGACCCAGTACTTC	CASSLTGEETQYF	NA	TRBV28	TRBJ2-5	NA
TGTGCCACACAAGGCCGGGACAGGGTGGCCGGGGAGCTGTTTTTT	CATQGRDRVAGELFF	NA	TRBV28	TRBJ2-2	TRBD1
TGTGCCAGCAGCGTTGGGACAACGAACACCGGGGAGCTGTTTTTT	CASSVGTTNTGELFF	NA	TRBV9	TRBJ2-2	NA
TGTGCCAGCAGCTTGGTTCCGGAACCCGAAGCTTTCTTT	CASSLVPEPEAFF	NA	TRBV5-5	TRBJ1-1	NA
TGTGCCAGCAGCGTCTTGGGCGAGCAGTTCTTC	CASSVLGEQFF	NA	TRBV9	TRBJ2-1	NA
TGTGCCAGCAGCTTCCTGTCGGGAGAAGTAAATACGCAGTATTTT	CASSFLSGEVNTQYF	NA	TRBV7-8	TRBJ2-3	NA
TGTGCCAGTTCACTTGCGGGGGACAGGGATTACGAGCAGTACTTC	CASSLAGDRDYEQYF	NA	TRBV27	TRBJ2-7	TRBD1
TGTGCAGCAAGTACAGGGAACACTGAAGCTTTCTTT	CAASTGNTEAFF	NA	TRBV28	TRBJ1-1	NA
TGTGCCAGCAGTTCAGACTCCGAGGGGAAAGCTTTCTTT	CASSSDSEGKAFF	NA	TRBV28	TRBJ1-1	NA
TGCGCCAGCAGCCCGGAAATGACAGGCTTCTCCTACAATGAGCAGTTCTTC	CASSPEMTGFSYNEQFF	NA	TRBV5-1	TRBJ2-1	NA
TGTGCCAGTAGTGATTCGACAGGGAGAACTGAAGCTTTCTTT	CASSDSTGRTEAFF	once	TRBV19	TRBJ1-1	TRBD1
TGTGCCAGCAGTTTCGCCAGCCAAAGGCCCCAGCATTTT	CASSFASQRPQHF	NA	TRBV27	TRBJ1-5	NA
TGTGCCAGCAGCCAGGGACAGGGGGCCAATGAGCAGTTCTTC	CASSQGQGANEQFF	NA	TRBV5-6	TRBJ2-1	TRBD1
TGTGCCATCCGGGACAGGGATGTCTCCCTCCATGAGCAGTTCTTC	CAIRDRDVSLHEQFF	NA	TRBV10-3	TRBJ2-1	TRBD1